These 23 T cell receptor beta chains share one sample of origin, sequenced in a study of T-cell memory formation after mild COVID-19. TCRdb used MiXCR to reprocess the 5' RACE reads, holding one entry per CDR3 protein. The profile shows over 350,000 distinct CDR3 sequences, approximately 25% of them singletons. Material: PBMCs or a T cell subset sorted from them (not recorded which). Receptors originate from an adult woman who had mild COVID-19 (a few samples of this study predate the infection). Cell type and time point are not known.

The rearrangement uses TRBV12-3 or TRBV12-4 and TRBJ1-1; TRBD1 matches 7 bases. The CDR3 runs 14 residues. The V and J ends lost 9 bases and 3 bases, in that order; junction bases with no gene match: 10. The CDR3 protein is CASQPRDRDTEAFF. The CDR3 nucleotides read TGTGCCAGTCAGCCCCGAGACAGGGACACTGAAGCTTTCTTT.

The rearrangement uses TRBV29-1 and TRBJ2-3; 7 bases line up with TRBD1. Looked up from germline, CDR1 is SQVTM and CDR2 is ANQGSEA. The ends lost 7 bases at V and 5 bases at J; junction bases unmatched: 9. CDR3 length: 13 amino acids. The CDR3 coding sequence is TGCAGCGGGACAGGAGGCCTGGTAGATACGCAGTATTTT. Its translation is CSGTGGLVDTQYF.

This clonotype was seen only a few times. The CDR3: CASSPEQGANYGYTF. As DNA, the CDR3 is TGCGCCAGCAGCCCAGAACAAGGGGCGAACTATGGCTACACCTTC. The V gene is TRBV4-1, the J gene TRBJ1-2; D may be TRBD1 (5 bases). Germline V lookup: CDR1 MGHRA, CDR2 YSYEKL. The V end lost 4 bases, the J end lost 2 bases, and 14 bases lay between the germline ends. CDR3 size: 15 residues.

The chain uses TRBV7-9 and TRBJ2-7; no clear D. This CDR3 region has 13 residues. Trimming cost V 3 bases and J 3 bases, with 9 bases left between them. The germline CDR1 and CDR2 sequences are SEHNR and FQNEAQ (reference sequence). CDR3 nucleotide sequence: TGTGCCAGCAGCTTGTCTGCGCTCTACGAGCAGTACTTC. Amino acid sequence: CASSLSALYEQYF.

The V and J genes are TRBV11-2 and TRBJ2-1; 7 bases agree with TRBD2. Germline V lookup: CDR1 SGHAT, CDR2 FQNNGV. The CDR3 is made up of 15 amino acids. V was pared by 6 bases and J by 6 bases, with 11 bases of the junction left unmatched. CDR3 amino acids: CASRLPGLRSNEQFF. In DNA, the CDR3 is TGTGCCAGCAGACTACCGGGACTAAGGAGCAATGAGCAGTTCTTC.

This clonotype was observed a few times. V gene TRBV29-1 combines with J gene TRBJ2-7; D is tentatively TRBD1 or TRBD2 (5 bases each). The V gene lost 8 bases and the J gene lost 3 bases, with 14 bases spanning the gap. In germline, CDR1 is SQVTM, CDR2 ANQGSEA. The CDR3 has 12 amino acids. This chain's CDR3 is CSTWDVGYEQYF. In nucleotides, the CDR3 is TGCAGCACATGGGACGTCGGCTACGAGCAGTACTTC.

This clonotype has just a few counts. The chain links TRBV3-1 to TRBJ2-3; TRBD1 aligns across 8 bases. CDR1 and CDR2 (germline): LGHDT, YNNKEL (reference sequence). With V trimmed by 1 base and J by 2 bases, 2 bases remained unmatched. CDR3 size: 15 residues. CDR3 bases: TGTGCCAGCAGCCAAGGACAGGGGTACACAGATACGCAGTATTTT. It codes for CASSQGQGYTDTQYF.

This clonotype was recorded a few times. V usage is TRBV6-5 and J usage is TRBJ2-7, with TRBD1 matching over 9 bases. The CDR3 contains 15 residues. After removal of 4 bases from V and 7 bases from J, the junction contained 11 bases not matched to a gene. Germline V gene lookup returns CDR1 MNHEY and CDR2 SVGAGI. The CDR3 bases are TGTGCCAGCAGTTCAGCCGGGACAGGGACGCGAGAGCAGTACTTC. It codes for CASSSAGTGTREQYF.

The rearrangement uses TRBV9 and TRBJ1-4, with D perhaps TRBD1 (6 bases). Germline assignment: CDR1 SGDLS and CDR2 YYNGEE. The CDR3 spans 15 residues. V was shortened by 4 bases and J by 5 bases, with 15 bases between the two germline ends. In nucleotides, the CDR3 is TGTGCCAGCAGCAGAGGCGGGGGCCCGAATGAAAAACTGTTTTTT. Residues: CASSRGGGPNEKLFF.

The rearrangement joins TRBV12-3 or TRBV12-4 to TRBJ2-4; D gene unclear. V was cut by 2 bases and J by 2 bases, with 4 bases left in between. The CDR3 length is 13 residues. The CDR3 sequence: CASSLSSKNIQYF. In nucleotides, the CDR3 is TGTGCCAGCAGTTTATCCTCCAAAAACATTCAGTACTTC.

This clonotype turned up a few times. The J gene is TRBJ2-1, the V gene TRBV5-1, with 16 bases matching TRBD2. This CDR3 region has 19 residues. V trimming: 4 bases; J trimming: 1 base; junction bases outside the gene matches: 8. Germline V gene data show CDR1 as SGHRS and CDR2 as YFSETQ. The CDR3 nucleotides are TGCGCCAGCAGCCCGGGACTAGCGGGGGGGAGTGGTTCCTACAATGAGCAGTTCTTC. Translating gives CASSPGLAGGSGSYNEQFF.

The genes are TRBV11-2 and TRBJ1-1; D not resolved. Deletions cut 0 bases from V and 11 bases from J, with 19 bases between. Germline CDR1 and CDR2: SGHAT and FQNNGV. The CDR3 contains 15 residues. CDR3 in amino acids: CASSLDAYSGERAFF. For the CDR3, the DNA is TGTGCCAGCAGCTTAGATGCCTACAGCGGGGAGAGGGCTTTCTTT.

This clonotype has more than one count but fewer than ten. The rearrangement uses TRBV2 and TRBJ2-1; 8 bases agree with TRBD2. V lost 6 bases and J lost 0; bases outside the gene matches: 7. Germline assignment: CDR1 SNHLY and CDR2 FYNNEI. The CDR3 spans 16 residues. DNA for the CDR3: TGTGCCAGCAGCCACACTAGCGGTAACTCCTACAATGAGCAGTTCTTC. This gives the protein CASSHTSGNSYNEQFF.

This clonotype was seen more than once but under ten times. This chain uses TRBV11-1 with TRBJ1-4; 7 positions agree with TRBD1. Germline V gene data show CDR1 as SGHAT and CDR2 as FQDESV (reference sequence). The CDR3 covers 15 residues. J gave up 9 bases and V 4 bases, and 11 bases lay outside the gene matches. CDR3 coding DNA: TGTGCCAGCAGCTCGGGGACAGTGCCCTTCAAAAAACTGTTTTTT. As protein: CASSSGTVPFKKLFF.

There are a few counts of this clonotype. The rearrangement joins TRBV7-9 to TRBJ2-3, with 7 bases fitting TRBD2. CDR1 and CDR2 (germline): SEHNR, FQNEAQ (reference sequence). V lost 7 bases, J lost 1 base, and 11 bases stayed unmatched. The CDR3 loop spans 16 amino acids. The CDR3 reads CASTDGEGWGTDTQYF. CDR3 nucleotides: TGTGCCAGCACCGACGGGGAGGGCTGGGGCACAGATACGCAGTATTTT.

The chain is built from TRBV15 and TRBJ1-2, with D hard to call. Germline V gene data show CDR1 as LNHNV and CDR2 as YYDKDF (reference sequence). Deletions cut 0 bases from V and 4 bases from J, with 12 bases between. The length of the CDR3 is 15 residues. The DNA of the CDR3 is TGTGCCACCAGCAGAGAAGCCTCAGAACCCTATGGCTACACCTTC. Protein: CATSREASEPYGYTF.

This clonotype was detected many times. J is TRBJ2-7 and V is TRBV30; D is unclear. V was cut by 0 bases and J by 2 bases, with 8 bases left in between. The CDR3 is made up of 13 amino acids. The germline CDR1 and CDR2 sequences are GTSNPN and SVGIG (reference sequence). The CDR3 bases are TGTGCCTGGAGTGTCGCCAGCGCCTACGAGCAGTACTTC. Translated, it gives CAWSVASAYEQYF.

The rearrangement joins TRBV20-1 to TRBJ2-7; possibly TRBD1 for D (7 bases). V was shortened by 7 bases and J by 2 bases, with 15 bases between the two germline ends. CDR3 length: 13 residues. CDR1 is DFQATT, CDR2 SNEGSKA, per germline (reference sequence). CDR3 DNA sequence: TGCAGTGGGAGGGGGGACAGCACCTACGAGCAGTACTTC. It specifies CSGRGDSTYEQYF.

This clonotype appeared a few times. As DNA, the CDR3 is TGCGCCAGCAGCCAGCTGCCGGGGGCTGGCACAGATACGCAGTATTTT. Translation: CASSQLPGAGTDTQYF. The V gene is TRBV5-1, the J gene TRBJ2-3; D tentatively fits TRBD1 or TRBD2 (6 bases each). CDR1 is SGHRS and CDR2 is YFSETQ in the germline V gene. The V end was cut by 4 bases, the J end by 1 base, with 16 bases between. The CDR3 is 16 residues long.

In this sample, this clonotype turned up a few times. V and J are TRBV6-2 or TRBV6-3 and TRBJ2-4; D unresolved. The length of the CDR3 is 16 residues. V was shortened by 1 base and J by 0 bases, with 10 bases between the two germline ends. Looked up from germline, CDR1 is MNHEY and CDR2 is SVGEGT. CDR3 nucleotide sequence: TGTGCCAGCAGTTACTTTCGGTCAAGAGCCAAAAACATTCAGTACTTC. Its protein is CASSYFRSRAKNIQYF.

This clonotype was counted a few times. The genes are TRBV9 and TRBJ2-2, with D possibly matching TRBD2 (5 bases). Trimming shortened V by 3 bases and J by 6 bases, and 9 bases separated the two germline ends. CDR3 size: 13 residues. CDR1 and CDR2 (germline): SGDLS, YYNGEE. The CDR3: CASSADLPGELFF. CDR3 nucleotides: TGTGCCAGCAGCGCGGACTTGCCCGGGGAGCTGTTTTTT.

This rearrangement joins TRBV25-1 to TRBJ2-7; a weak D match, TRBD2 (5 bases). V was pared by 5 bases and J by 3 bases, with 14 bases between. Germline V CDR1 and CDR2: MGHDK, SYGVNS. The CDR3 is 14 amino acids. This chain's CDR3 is CASSLEEGHYEQYF. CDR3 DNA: TGTGCCAGCAGTTTGGAGGAAGGCCACTACGAGCAGTACTTC.

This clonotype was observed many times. DNA for the CDR3: TGCGCCAGCAGCTTGGATCAAGAGACCCAGTACTTC. Its translation is CASSLDQETQYF. The chain employs TRBV5-1 and TRBJ2-5; D not resolved. This CDR3 comprises 12 residues. V was pared by 0 bases and J by 2 bases, with 2 bases between. Germline loops: CDR1 SGHRS, CDR2 YFSETQ.